A selection of T cell receptor beta chains follows, all from one sample in a study of beta chain features in type 1 diabetes. Profiling relied on immunoSEQ multiplex PCR, and the TCRdb table lists in-frame clones only, not all of them. The table has more than 85,000 clones, under 40% seen once; the top ten hold less than 0.08%. The sequenced material came from stem cell memory CD4+ T cells from blood. The receptors derive from a woman between 18 and 29 years old in good health. Both conserved end residues are part of each CDR3. D genes are given only for firm matches. The size field is filled for only some rows; it gives once, few, many or a size class.

size	D	J	V	CDR3	DNA
-	TRBD2	TRBJ2-5	TRBV5-4	CASSLKLADQETQYF	TGTGCCAGCAGCCTTAAACTAGCGGACCAAGAGACCCAGTACTTC
-	TRBD2	TRBJ2-1	TRBV10-2	CASRSLAGDSYNEQFF	TGCGCCAGCAGATCACTAGCGGGAGATTCCTACAATGAGCAGTTCTTC
-	-	TRBJ2-6	TRBV7-9	CASSFSWTANSGANVLTF	TGTGCCAGCAGCTTCAGCTGGACAGCCAACTCTGGGGCCAACGTCCTGACTTTC
-	-	TRBJ2-7	TRBV7-9	CASPPRQTYEQYF	TGTGCCAGCCCCCCCAGGCAGACCTACGAGCAGTACTTC
-	TRBD1	TRBJ2-7	TRBV30	CAWSPKGTGSDEQYF	TGTGCCTGGAGTCCCAAAGGGACAGGGAGCGACGAGCAGTACTTC
-	TRBD1	TRBJ2-7	TRBV28	CASSPGGIPYEQYF	TGTGCCAGCAGTCCAGGGGGCATTCCCTACGAGCAGTACTTC
few	TRBD2	TRBJ2-7	TRBV2	CASSGSGRDYEQYF	TGTGCCAGCAGTGGGAGCGGGAGAGACTACGAGCAGTACTTC
-	TRBD1	TRBJ1-1	TRBV10-3	CAISGTGQNTEAFF	TGTGCCATCAGCGGGACAGGGCAGAACACTGAAGCTTTCTTT
few	-	TRBJ2-7	TRBV6-6	CASSYPLRAYEQYF	TGTGCCAGCAGTTACCCGCTCCGGGCCTACGAGCAGTACTTC
-	TRBD1	TRBJ1-2	TRBV5-1	CASSLDRDRGSNTF	TGCGCCAGCAGCTTGGACCGGGACAGGGGAAGTAACACCTTC
few	-	TRBJ2-3	TRBV18	CASSTDRMGYF	TGTGCCAGCTCAACGGACAGAATGGGGTATTTT
-	-	TRBJ1-5	TRBV28	CASSLDGAHQPQHF	TGTGCCAGCAGTTTAGATGGGGCCCATCAGCCCCAGCATTTT
few	TRBD1	TRBJ2-2	TRBV4-2	CASSQGLGTDDTGELFF	TGTGCCAGCAGCCAAGGACTCGGGACAGACGACACCGGGGAGCTGTTTTTT
-	TRBD1	TRBJ1-1	TRBV5-1	CASSLQGGFAEAFF	TGCGCCAGCAGCTTGCAAGGGGGCTTCGCTGAAGCTTTCTTT